The subject of this entry is one T cell receptor (beta chain). This entry is derived from a study of technical replicates of blood from a handful of donors. The CDR3 has 17 amino acids. Germline V gene lookup returns CDR1 SNHLY and CDR2 FYNNEI. V was trimmed by 6 bases and J by 0 bases, leaving 18 bases between them. Method: immunoSEQ multiplex PCR; TCRdb's copy keeps in-frame clones and lacks some. Of some 96,000 clones detected, approximately 96% appear once; the ten largest clones hold 0.2% to 0.25%. The genes are TRBV2 and TRBJ1-3; D is perhaps TRBD1 (6 bases). This TCR came from a human donor in good health. Sequenced material: T cells isolated from PBMCs. The CDR3 sequence: CASRFHRDKSSGNTIYF. The DNA of the CDR3 is TGTGCCAGCAGGTTCCACAGGGACAAAAGCTCTGGAAACACCATATATTTT.